A selection of T cell receptor beta chains follows, all from one sample in a study of cytomegalovirus exposure and HLA in healthy donors. The assay was immunoSEQ multiplex PCR, and TCRdb's table has in-frame clones only and misses some. The sample holds 130,000 or so clones, 75% to 90% seen once. The sample comprised PBMCs. The receptors stem from a woman in her 30s in good health and CMV-seropositive. Both conserved end residues are part of each CDR3. D genes are given only for firm matches. Some rows have no size entry. The others give once, few or many, or a class for an expanded clone.

D gene	V gene	J gene	clone size	CDR3 DNA	CDR3 protein
-	TRBV29-1	TRBJ2-3	-	TGCAGCGTTGATGCTACAGGTTCCTTCTCTAGCACAGATACGCAGTATTTT	CSVDATGSFSSTDTQYF
-	TRBV6-1	TRBJ2-5	once	TGTGCCAGCAGTGAAGGACTGACGGGACAAGAGACCCAGTACTTC	CASSEGLTGQETQYF
TRBD1	TRBV27	TRBJ2-2	-	TGTGCCAGCGGGACAGGGCGAGACACCGGGGAGCTGTTTTTT	CASGTGRDTGELFF
TRBD2	TRBV13	TRBJ2-7	-	TGTGCCAGCTCCTGGGCGGGACTAGGCTACGAGCAGTACTTC	CASSWAGLGYEQYF
-	TRBV5-1	TRBJ1-1	-	TGCGCCAGCAGCGAAGGAGAGAACACTGAAGCTTTCTTT	CASSEGENTEAFF
TRBD1	TRBV4-1	TRBJ1-1	once	TGCGCCAGCAGCCAAGAGCGTCACAGGGGAACTACTGAAGCTTTCTTT	CASSQERHRGTTEAFF
TRBD1	TRBV25-1	TRBJ2-1	-	TGTGCCAGCAGTGAATTGGAGGGACAGGGGACACATGAGCAGTTCTTC	CASSELEGQGTHEQFF
TRBD1	TRBV2	TRBJ2-2	-	TGTGCCAGCAGTGCACAGGGGGCGGGGGAGCTGTTTTTT	CASSAQGAGELFF
TRBD2	TRBV6-5	TRBJ2-1	-	TGTGCCAGCAGCTATCTGGGGACTAGCCTAAATGAGCAGTTCTTC	CASSYLGTSLNEQFF
-	TRBV27	TRBJ2-3	-	TGTGCCAGCAGTTTATCGGGGGCAATTAGCACAGATACGCAGTATTTT	CASSLSGAISTDTQYF
TRBD2	TRBV19	TRBJ2-1	-	TGTGCCACCCAAGGCGGGAGGGCCGGATTTAATGAGCAGTTCTTC	CATQGGRAGFNEQFF
-	TRBV18	TRBJ1-4	few	TGTGCCAGCTCACTGGACAGTAATGAAAAACTGTTTTTT	CASSLDSNEKLFF
-	TRBV2	TRBJ1-5	-	TGTGCCAGCAGTGAAGTGGACAAGTCGGGGGTGGATCAGCCCCAGCATTTT	CASSEVDKSGVDQPQHF
TRBD1	TRBV5-1	TRBJ2-3	-	TGCGCCAGCACCCTCGGACAGGGAACAGATACGCAGTATTTT	CASTLGQGTDTQYF
-	TRBV5-4	TRBJ1-2	-	TGTGCCAGCAGCCTTACAGGGTCCTATGGCTACACCTTC	CASSLTGSYGYTF
-	TRBV6-1	TRBJ2-7	few	TGTGCCAGCAGTGAATCGGAGTACGAGCAGTACTTC	CASSESEYEQYF
-	TRBV5-6	TRBJ2-2	-	TGTGCCAGCAGCGTCGGACTGGGGACCGGGGAGCTGTTTTTT	CASSVGLGTGELFF
-	TRBV27	TRBJ2-2	-	TGTGCCAGCAGTCACCAGACAGGTCCCAACACCGGGGAGCTGTTTTTT	CASSHQTGPNTGELFF
-	TRBV5-6	TRBJ2-7	-	TGTGCCAGCAGCTTGCAGTCCTACGAGCAGTACTTC	CASSLQSYEQYF
TRBD2	TRBV6-5	TRBJ2-7	-	TGTGCCAGCAGTTACTCGGGACTAGAACTCTACGAGCAGTACTTC	CASSYSGLELYEQYF
TRBD1	TRBV6-1	TRBJ2-3	-	TGTGCCAGTGAGACAGGGGTTTCAACAGATACGCAGTATTTT	CASETGVSTDTQYF
-	TRBV5-1	TRBJ2-2	-	TGCGCCAGCAGCTTGGATCTAGCGACCACCGGGGAGCTGTTTTTT	CASSLDLATTGELFF